This T cell receptor (beta chain) was captured by sequencing in a study of OX40 agonist ivuxolimab in advanced cancers. In the study overall: From roughly 20 to 85 years was the age range, with a mean of around 60 years, and 65% to 90% were male. Study-wide results and caveats: Clonal expansion from baseline to week 6 occurred in both CD4+ and CD8+ T cells. Average numbers of expanded clones were greater in CD8+ T cells than in CD4+.

The table came from immunoSEQ multiplex PCR; TCRdb's copy has only in-frame clones and leaves some out. Of roughly 60,000 clones listed, around 83% are singletons. As concerns this clone: Its target is not known.

The source material was CD4+ or CD8+ T cells sorted from blood, sampled in a trial of the OX40 agonist ivuxolimab. The sequence was collected from an adult with an advanced solid tumor such as melanoma, head and neck, liver or kidney cancer.

CDR3: CASSLSPREETQYF. Here the CDR3 DNA reads TGTGCCAGCAGTTTAAGTCCCCGAGAAGAGACCCAGTACTTC. V and J are TRBV28 and TRBJ2-5; D is uncertain. V lost 2 bases and J 3 bases, leaving 10 bases between the germline ends. This CDR3 comprises 14 residues. Germline CDR1 and CDR2: MDHEN and SYDVKM.